This T cell receptor beta chain derives from a study of CD8 T cells in ankylosing spondylitis. Study-level points and caveats: Blood of patients with ankylosing spondylitis appeared to be characterized by a TCR beta motif of eight or nine highly homologous variants.

TCRdb fed the 5' RACE reads into MiXCR, producing one record per CDR3 protein. The sample shows some 840,000 distinct CDR3 sequences, roughly 10% of them seen only once. Worth noting for this clonotype: Its specificity is unknown.

The germline V and J ends were trimmed by 2 bases and 5 bases, with 19 bases remaining between them. In germline, CDR1 is DFQATT, CDR2 SNEGSKA (reference sequence). The length of the CDR3 is 15 residues. The sequencing sample was made of blood, either unsorted or a sorted T cell fraction (not recorded which). The origin of this receptor is a male donor with ankylosing spondylitis. The V call is TRBV20-1, the J call TRBJ2-7; either TRBD1 or TRBD2 may fit D (5 bases each). CDR3 loop: CSARSHPGPSNEQYF. In DNA, the CDR3 is TGCAGTGCTAGATCCCACCCGGGACCCTCGAACGAGCAGTACTTC.